These T cell receptor beta chains were read from a single sample in a study of blood T cell repertoires in COVID-19. The repertoire was sequenced with immunoSEQ multiplex PCR; TCRdb's copy has only in-frame clones and lacks some. The data show some 48,000 clones, roughly four fifths seen once. Material for sequencing was peripheral blood. These receptors were obtained from a human donor with acute or convalescent COVID-19. The donor label of this sample is uncertain. CDR3s include the opening cysteine and the closing phenylalanine or tryptophan. D genes are given only for firm matches. Clone size is stated in some rows and not others, as once, few, many or a class when expanded.

d_call	clone_size	v_call	j_call	cdr3_aa	cdr3_nt
-	-	TRBV18	TRBJ2-1	CASSPDRYNEQFF	TGTGCCAGCTCACCCGACAGATACAATGAGCAGTTCTTC
TRBD2	-	TRBV3-1/TRBV3-2	TRBJ2-1	CASSQAGLANNEQFF	TGTGCCAGCAGCCAGGCGGGACTAGCTAATAATGAGCAGTTCTTC
-	-	TRBV19	TRBJ1-5	CASSTQGHQPQHF	TGTGCCAGTAGTACACAGGGTCACCAGCCCCAGCATTTT
-	-	TRBV10-3	TRBJ1-3	CAISEVGAGNSGNTIYF	TGTGCCATCAGTGAGGTAGGGGCGGGGAACTCTGGAAACACCATATATTTT
TRBD1	-	TRBV6-1	TRBJ1-5	CASSEAFGTGGQPQHF	TGTGCCAGCAGTGAAGCCTTCGGGACAGGGGGTCAGCCCCAGCATTTT
TRBD1	-	TRBV5-1	TRBJ2-1	CASSYPLPGTGGDSSYNEQFF	TGCGCCAGCAGCTATCCCCTACCCGGGACAGGGGGGGATAGCTCCTACAATGAGCAGTTCTTC
-	once	TRBV5-1	TRBJ2-5	CASSLFPRSQETQYF	TGCGCCAGCAGCTTGTTCCCGCGGTCTCAAGAGACCCAGTACTTC
-	once	TRBV30	TRBJ2-3	CAWDKRDTQYF	TGTGCCTGGGATAAGAGAGATACGCAGTATTTT
-	-	TRBV6-5	TRBJ1-3	CASSFTQGSGGNTIYF	TGTGCCAGCAGTTTCACCCAGGGTTCCGGGGGAAACACCATATATTTT
-	-	TRBV6-2/TRBV6-3	TRBJ1-1	CASTPSATATQAFF	TGTGCCAGCACCCCAAGCGCGACGGCCACTCAAGCTTTCTTT
TRBD2	-	TRBV5-5	TRBJ2-1	CASSLTSGSYNEQFF	TGTGCCAGCAGCTTGACTAGCGGATCCTACAATGAGCAGTTCTTC
-	-	TRBV11-2	TRBJ1-6	CASSSVGTSGSPLHF	TGTGCCAGCAGTTCCGTCGGCACGTCGGGTTCACCCCTCCACTTT
-	few	TRBV5-4	TRBJ2-7	CASSSPDSNYEQYF	TGTGCCAGCAGCTCCCCGGACAGCAACTACGAGCAGTACTTC
TRBD2	once	TRBV6-2/TRBV6-3	TRBJ2-1	CASSSLGLAGPSYNEQFF	TGTGCCAGCAGTTCGCTGGGACTAGCGGGCCCGTCCTACAATGAGCAGTTCTTC
TRBD1	-	TRBV2	TRBJ1-5	CASAGQGMNQPQHF	TGTGCCAGCGCCGGACAGGGGATGAATCAGCCCCAGCATTTT
TRBD1	-	TRBV30	TRBJ1-1	CAWSTGRQGTNTEAFF	TGTGCCTGGAGTACGGGACGACAGGGAACGAACACTGAAGCTTTCTTT
TRBD1	-	TRBV29-1	TRBJ1-1	CSVLAMGTDEAFF	TGCAGCGTCCTTGCCATGGGGACAGACGAAGCTTTCTTT
TRBD1	-	TRBV6-6	TRBJ1-1	CASSPFPYHYSGDSLMNTEAFF	TGTGCCAGCAGTCCTTTCCCGTACCATTACTCAGGGGACAGCCTCATGAACACTGAAGCTTTCTTT
-	-	TRBV6-5	TRBJ2-7	CASRKQGGGNEQYF	TGTGCCAGCAGAAAACAGGGCGGTGGAAACGAGCAGTACTTC
-	few	TRBV5-5	TRBJ2-7	CASSLGLGSVYEQYF	TGTGCCAGCAGCTTGGGGTTGGGCAGTGTCTACGAGCAGTACTTC
-	-	TRBV6-2/TRBV6-3	TRBJ2-3	CASSYGGVGTDTQYF	TGTGCCAGCAGTTACGGAGGGGTGGGCACAGATACGCAGTATTTT
-	few	TRBV27	TRBJ1-2	CASGPGQVLYGYTF	TGTGCCAGTGGCCCCGGACAAGTGCTCTATGGCTACACCTTC
-	-	TRBV6-6	TRBJ2-7	CASSYYRGYYEQYF	TGTGCCAGCAGTTACTACCGCGGCTACTACGAGCAGTACTTC
-	few	TRBV10-1	TRBJ2-7	CASSGGGSGEQYF	TGCGCCAGCAGTGGAGGAGGTTCTGGTGAGCAGTACTTC
-	-	TRBV29-1	TRBJ1-1	CSVAPGFFTEAFF	TGCAGCGTTGCACCCGGGTTCTTCACTGAAGCTTTCTTT
-	-	TRBV25-1	TRBJ2-6	CASSAPGAGANVLTF	TGTGCCAGCAGTGCCCCAGGTGCTGGGGCCAACGTCCTGACTTTC
TRBD1	-	TRBV6-5	TRBJ1-6	CASSRQGHNSPLHF	TGTGCCAGCAGTAGACAGGGGCATAATTCACCCCTCCACTTT
TRBD1	-	TRBV4-3	TRBJ2-3	CASSPGQLGTDTQYF	TGCGCCAGCAGCCCGGGACAGCTTGGTACAGATACGCAGTATTTT
-	-	TRBV9	TRBJ1-4	CASSVAAGENEKLFF	TGTGCCAGCAGCGTAGCGGCAGGGGAAAATGAAAAACTGTTTTTT
TRBD2	few	TRBV29-1	TRBJ2-3	CSGNSGGAGDTQYF	TGCAGCGGCAATAGCGGGGGGGCAGGAGATACGCAGTATTTT
-	once	TRBV6-2/TRBV6-3	TRBJ1-1	CASSPIPMNTEAFF	TGTGCCAGCAGCCCCATTCCAATGAACACTGAAGCTTTCTTT
TRBD1	-	TRBV5-4	TRBJ2-2	CASSPGGSNTGELFF	TGTGCCAGCAGTCCAGGGGGATCAAACACCGGGGAGCTGTTTTTT
TRBD2	-	TRBV5-1	TRBJ2-1	CASSLGRIGAGGYNEQFF	TGCGCCAGCAGCTTGGGCCGAATAGGAGCGGGGGGATACAATGAGCAGTTCTTC
TRBD2	-	TRBV7-3	TRBJ2-1	CASSSAAGGKNEQFF	TGTGCCAGCTCAAGCGCCGCGGGGGGGAAGAATGAGCAGTTCTTC
-	-	TRBV11-2	TRBJ1-2	CASSLGRTGYYGYTF	TGTGCCAGCAGCTTAGGGAGAACAGGGTACTATGGCTACACCTTC
TRBD2	-	TRBV19	TRBJ2-1	CASSSPSGGGNEQFF	TGTGCCAGTAGTAGCCCTAGCGGAGGAGGGAATGAGCAGTTCTTC
-	-	TRBV28	TRBJ2-7	CASSTTPSEQYF	TGTGCCAGCAGCACTACCCCATCCGAGCAGTACTTC
-	-	TRBV10-3	TRBJ2-3	CAISISGEGDTQYF	TGTGCCATCAGTATCTCGGGAGAGGGAGATACGCAGTATTTT
-	-	TRBV6-4	TRBJ1-6	CASSDSWGANSPLHF	TGTGCCAGCAGTGACTCTTGGGGAGCTAATTCACCCCTCCACTTT
-	once	TRBV6-5	TRBJ1-6	CASSLSQGASPLHF	TGTGCCAGCAGTTTATCACAGGGAGCTTCACCCCTCCACTTT
TRBD2	once	TRBV4-3	TRBJ2-1	CASSQPSGGVNEQFF	TGCGCCAGCAGCCAACCCAGCGGGGGGGTGAATGAGCAGTTCTTC
-	-	TRBV30	TRBJ2-1	CAWDRRPRYNEQFF	TGTGCCTGGGACAGACGACCCCGTTACAATGAGCAGTTCTTC
-	-	TRBV10-3	TRBJ1-2	CALRTEAEYGYTF	TGTGCCCTTCGGACGGAGGCGGAGTATGGCTACACCTTC
-	-	TRBV21-1	TRBJ1-6	CASSKVGGGSPLHF	-
-	few	TRBV6-5	TRBJ1-1	CASTPQERNTEAFF	TGTGCCAGCACCCCACAGGAGAGGAACACTGAAGCTTTCTTT
TRBD2	-	TRBV4-2	TRBJ2-1	CASSQDRTAGGEQFF	TGTGCCAGCAGCCAAGATAGAACGGCGGGGGGTGAGCAGTTCTTC
-	-	TRBV4-3	TRBJ1-6	CASSPTQGTNSPLHF	TGCGCCAGCAGCCCCACACAGGGAACTAATTCACCCCTCCACTTT
TRBD1	-	TRBV20-1	TRBJ2-7	CSASLGQGTSYEQYF	TGCAGTGCTAGTTTGGGACAGGGGACATCCTACGAGCAGTACTTC
-	once	TRBV21-1	TRBJ2-7	CASSKARSGGSSYEQYF	TGTGCCAGCAGCAAAGCGCGAAGCGGGGGGAGCTCCTACGAGCAGTACTTC
-	-	TRBV4-2	TRBJ1-1	CASSQESGTMSAFF	TGTGCCAGCAGCCAAGAAAGTGGGACAATGAGTGCTTTCTTT
TRBD1	-	TRBV11-3	TRBJ1-2	CASSPRAGGYGYTF	TGTGCCAGCAGCCCCCGGGCAGGGGGATATGGCTACACCTTC